Below are 12 T cell receptor beta chains sequenced from a single sample in a study of blood T cells in healthy people across ages. Combining a sample-barcoded 5' primer with a J-beta primer mix, a second PCR ran for roughly 7 to 11 cycles. TCRdb re-called the 5' RACE reads through MiXCR, storing one row per CDR3 protein. The sample records approximately 730,000 distinct CDR3 sequences, about 55% being singletons. Sequenced sample: blood. The receptors originated from a man older than 75 in good health.

The chain links TRBV9 to TRBJ2-3; D ambiguous. This CDR3 has 14 amino acids. The germline gives CDR1 SGDLS, CDR2 YYNGEE. Between the trimmed V and J ends, which lost 1 base and 7 bases, there was a span of 13 bases. CDR3 sequence reads: CASSVTGDAYTQYF. CDR3 DNA sequence: TGTGCCAGCAGCGTAACTGGAGACGCGTATACGCAGTATTTT.

The rearrangement joins TRBV12-3 or TRBV12-4 to TRBJ2-7, with a tentative D call TRBD2 (6 bases). The length of the CDR3 is 14 residues. V lost 6 bases to trimming and J lost 3 bases, with 15 bases between them. The CDR3 DNA reads TGTGCCAGCAGCCCGCCGGGACTTTTCTACGAGCAGTACTTC. Its protein is CASSPPGLFYEQYF.

The rearrangement uses TRBV10-3 and TRBJ2-7, with a tentative D call TRBD1 (8 bases). Germline V gene lookup returns CDR1 ENHRY and CDR2 SYGVKD. The length of the CDR3 is 16 residues. V was trimmed by 2 bases and J by 2 bases, leaving 16 bases between them. This CDR3 is CAISETTGGGPYEQYF. Written as DNA, the CDR3 is TGTGCCATCAGTGAGACTACAGGGGGAGGGCCCTACGAGCAGTACTTC.

The chain is built from TRBV29-1 and TRBJ1-2; no clear D gene. Trimming removed 6 bases from V and 8 bases from J, with 13 bases in between. The germline CDR1 and CDR2 sequences are SQVTM and ANQGSEA. This CDR3 comprises 11 residues. The CDR3 spells CSVTGPSGYTF. Written as DNA, the CDR3 is TGCAGCGTGACCGGACCTTCCGGCTACACCTTC. Together with reference TRBV29-1 and TRBJ1-2, the CDR3 gives the full variable domain: SAVISQKPSRDICQRGTSLTIQCQVDSQVTMMFWYRQQPGQSLTLIATANQGSEATYESGFVIDKFPISRPNLTFSTLTVSNMSPEDSSIYLCSVTGPSGYTFGSGTRLTVV.

This clonotype was counted between two and nine times. The rearrangement links TRBV7-2 to TRBJ2-1; 7 bases are shared with TRBD2. Trimming at V came to 4 bases and at J to 7 bases, leaving 10 bases not matched to a gene. Germline V gene data show CDR1 as SGHTA and CDR2 as FQGNSA. CDR3 length: 15 residues. The CDR3 loop reads CASSSRAGLENEQFF. CDR3 nucleotides: TGTGCCAGCAGCTCCCGAGCGGGGCTGGAAAATGAGCAGTTCTTC.

The chain recombines TRBV28 with TRBJ2-7; D is unresolved. This CDR3 has 13 amino acids. Germline assignment: CDR1 MDHEN and CDR2 SYDVKM. V was cut by 11 bases and J by 1 base, with 15 bases left in between. The CDR3 coding sequence is TGTGCCTACCGGACCAAGGGTTCCTACGAGCAGTACTTC. Protein product: CAYRTKGSYEQYF.

This chain links TRBV3-1 with TRBJ2-4, with D possibly being TRBD2 (6 bases). The J call could be wrong; TRBJ2-7 is a better fit for the DNA end. This CDR3 comprises 15 residues. Germline-derived CDR1 and CDR2 are LGHDT and YNNKEL (reference sequence). This chain's CDR3 is CASSSPGLRTYEQYF. The CDR3, as DNA: TGTGCCAGCAGCTCGCCGGGACTCCGGACCTACGAGCAGTACTTC.

This CDR3 is CASSLRDRDYGYTF. The CDR3 region has the DNA TGTGCCAGCAGTTTACGGGACAGGGACTATGGCTACACCTTC. This rearrangement joins TRBV27 to TRBJ1-2; 9 nucleotides match TRBD1. CDR3 length equals 14 residues. The V and J ends lost 2 bases and 3 bases, in that order; junction bases with no gene match: 1. Germline-derived CDR1 and CDR2 are MNHEY and SMNVEV (reference sequence).

This clonotype was seen a few times. Since a much larger clone is just one base distant, this may be a read error. This chain joins TRBV25-1 and TRBJ2-3; 7 positions match TRBD2. Germline values: CDR1 MGHDK, CDR2 SYGVNS. The CDR3 covers 17 residues. J was trimmed by 2 bases and V by 4 bases; bases with no gene match: 12. The CDR3 protein is CASSGERAGHHTDTQYF. The CDR3 nucleotides are TGTGCCAGCAGTGGAGAACGAGCGGGGCATCACACAGATACGCAGTATTTT.

This clonotype has a handful of counts. The chain is built from TRBV29-1 and TRBJ2-5, with D perhaps matching TRBD2 (6 bases). Trimming removed 4 bases from V and 5 bases from J, with 14 bases in between. The CDR3 is 13 residues long. Germline CDR1 reads SQVTM; CDR2 reads ANQGSEA. The CDR3 region is CSVAPGSRETQYF. In DNA, the CDR3 is TGCAGCGTTGCTCCCGGGAGTAGGGAGACCCAGTACTTC.

This clonotype was observed at least ten times. One end of the junction does not line up with germline, which may come from a read error. The CDR3 spells CASSLRTSGSYEQYF. In DNA, the CDR3 is TGTGCCAGCAGTTTACGGACTAGCGGCTCCTACGAGCAGTACTTC. The V gene is TRBV5-1, the J gene TRBJ2-7; 10 bases line up with TRBD2. Germline V gene sequence: CDR1 SGHRS, CDR2 YFSETQ. This CDR3 has 15 amino acids. The full variable domain, in which reference TRBV5-1 and TRBJ2-7 provide the parts outside the CDR3, is KAGVTQTPRYLIKTRGQQVTLSCSPISGHRSVSWYQQTPGQGLQFLFEYFSETQRNKGNFPGRFSGRQFSNSRSEMNVSTLELGDSALYLCASSLRTSGSYEQYFGPGTRLTVT.

The chain recombines TRBV18 with TRBJ2-5; D perhaps matches TRBD2 (6 bases). Near its end, the DNA agrees better with TRBJ2-4, so the J call may be wrong. The CDR3 sequence is 15 residues long. Germline CDR1 is KGHSH and CDR2 is LQKENI. The CDR3 loop is CASSLDGSAKNIQYF. The CDR3 coding sequence is TGTGCCAGCTCCCTCGACGGGAGCGCCAAAAACATTCAGTACTTC.